These T cell receptor beta chains were read from a single sample in a study of CD8+CD57+ T cells in acquired aplastic anemia. MiXCR, run by TCRdb on the reads, gives a single entry per CDR3 protein. Of about 180,000 distinct CDR3 sequences in the sample, around 50% are singletons; the top ten hold over 10%. The sequenced sample consisted of sorted CD4+, CD8+, or CD8+CD57+ T cells (not recorded which) from PBMCs. Every receptor here comes from a human donor with aplastic anemia. Each CDR3 is given with its conserved first and last residue. Fields, in order: CDR3 DNA, CDR3 protein, CDR3 length, J gene, V gene, D gene, clone size. A D gene is named only where the DNA matches it firmly. Size is stated for part of the rows, as once, few or many counts, or as a class when the clone is expanded.

TGCGCCAGCACCCCCCGAAGGGGGCTCGACATGAACACTGAAGCTTTCTTT,CASTPRRGLDMNTEAFF,17,TRBJ1-1,TRBV10-1,TRBD1,many
TGTGCCAGTAGTATGGGAACGGGCTATGGCTACACCTTC,CASSMGTGYGYTF,13,TRBJ1-2,TRBV19,.,.
TGCAGCGTTGTGTCCCCTCAGGTGTGGGGGGACGAGCAGTACTTC,CSVVSPQVWGDEQYF,15,TRBJ2-7,TRBV29-1,.,.
TGCAGTGCTGGGTTCGGGGAGACCCAGTACTTC,CSAGFGETQYF,11,TRBJ2-5,TRBV20-1,.,.
TGTGCCAGTAGGCCTGCAAATAGCAATCAGCCCCAGCATTTT,CASRPANSNQPQHF,14,TRBJ1-5,TRBV19,.,many
TGTGCCAGCAGCGCCCCCCCCGGAGGGGGCCAGTACTTC,CASSAPPGGGQYF,13,TRBJ2-7,TRBV7-3,.,many
TGTGCCAGCAGCTTACGGGACATCTATGGCTACACCTTC,CASSLRDIYGYTF,13,TRBJ1-2,TRBV7-3,.,few
TGTGCCAGTACCGACAGGGCCACTGAAGCTTTCTTT,CASTDRATEAFF,12,TRBJ1-1,TRBV19,TRBD1,many
TGTGCCAGCACAAGACAGGGAGCTTTGCGGGAGCAGTACTTC,CASTRQGALREQYF,14,TRBJ2-7,TRBV2,TRBD1,.
TGTGCCAGCAGATCTCGACCCGGGGGCGAGCAGTACTTC,CASRSRPGGEQYF,13,TRBJ2-7,TRBV6-5,.,.
TGTGCCAGCAGCGTAGTGGCAGGGCCGATTTCACCCCTCCACTTT,CASSVVAGPISPLHF,15,TRBJ1-6,TRBV9,.,many
TGTGCCACCAGCAGAGCTCGCGGCGGCGGGCAGTACTTC,CATSRARGGGQYF,13,TRBJ2-7,TRBV15,.,.
TGTGCCAGCATCGGGACGAGGGGGACCCAGTACTTC,CASIGTRGTQYF,12,TRBJ2-5,TRBV6-1,.,.
TGTGCCAGCAGCTATAGCGGGCCAGAGACCCAGTACTTC,CASSYSGPETQYF,13,TRBJ2-5,TRBV7-8,TRBD2,.
TGTGCCAGCAGGGGCGGGGGCAGAAGTCGAATTAAGCCCTACGAGCAGTACTTC,CASRGGGRSRIKPYEQYF,18,TRBJ2-7,TRBV2,.,.
TGTGCCAGCAGCTTGGCCACGGGGACTAGCGGGGGGCCTAGCTCCTACAATGAGCAGTTCTTC,CASSLATGTSGGPSSYNEQFF,21,TRBJ2-1,TRBV5-4,TRBD2,.
TGCAGTGCTAGAGTCGGGGGCACCCCATATGGCTACACCTTC,CSARVGGTPYGYTF,14,TRBJ1-2,TRBV20-1,.,many
TGTGCCAGCAGCCCCACCCAGGGGTTAGGCGAAAAACTGTTTTTT,CASSPTQGLGEKLFF,15,TRBJ1-4,TRBV9,.,few
TGTGCCAGCAGTTACCGACTAGCGGGGGACGACAATGAGCAGTTCTTC,CASSYRLAGDDNEQFF,16,TRBJ2-1,TRBV6-2/TRBV6-3,TRBD2,.
TGTGCCGCCTCAGGGGGCGATGGCTACACCTTC,CAASGGDGYTF,11,TRBJ1-2,TRBV10-3,TRBD1,.
TGCGCCAGCAGCTTGGCGGTACCCGGCGCAGATACGCAGTATTTT,CASSLAVPGADTQYF,15,TRBJ2-3,TRBV5-1,.,many
TGTGCCAGCAGCGTAGCAACAGCAAACACTGAAGCTTTCTTT,CASSVATANTEAFF,14,TRBJ1-1,TRBV9,.,.
TGTGCCAACACTCTGGTACTAGCGGGGGGATCACAAGAGACCCAGTACTTC,CANTLVLAGGSQETQYF,17,TRBJ2-5,TRBV7-8,TRBD2,.
TGCGCCAGCAGCTTGGACCTGGGGGCATCCTCTCCCCTCCACTTT,CASSLDLGASSPLHF,15,TRBJ1-6,TRBV5-1,.,few
TGTGCCAGCCGGGCGGATAGTAGCTCCTACAATGAGCAGTTCTTC,CASRADSSSYNEQFF,15,TRBJ2-1,TRBV25-1,.,few
TGTGCCAGCAGCCAAGATTATACAGGTAGCAATCAGCCCCAGCATTTT,CASSQDYTGSNQPQHF,16,TRBJ1-5,TRBV3-1,.,.
TGCAGCGTTCTTGAAAGTTCAACGGATGGCTACACCTTC,CSVLESSTDGYTF,13,TRBJ1-2,TRBV29-1,.,.
TGTGCCACCAGCAGCATCGGCCAGGGCTACGAGCAGTACTTC,CATSSIGQGYEQYF,14,TRBJ2-7,TRBV15,.,few
TGCGCCAGCAGCTTGGATTACCGCGCTCAGCGAGGCGGCTACACCTTC,CASSLDYRAQRGGYTF,16,TRBJ1-2,TRBV5-1,.,many
TGTGCCAGCAGCTACGCCCCCGATACGCAGTATTTT,CASSYAPDTQYF,12,TRBJ2-3,TRBV7-2,.,many
TGTGCCAGCAGTGGATCAGGGCCTAACTATGGCTACACCTTC,CASSGSGPNYGYTF,14,TRBJ1-2,TRBV19,.,.
TGTGCCAGCAGTGACTCGTGGGGGAATTCACCCCTCCACTTT,CASSDSWGNSPLHF,14,TRBJ1-6,TRBV6-4,.,once
TGTGCCACCAAGCAGGGGGAAGGGAATGGTCACACCTTC,CATKQGEGNGHTF,13,TRBJ1-2,TRBV10-3,TRBD1,.
TGTGCCACCAGCAGAGAAGGGCCCGGGACAGTTGGAGATACGCAGTATTTT,CATSREGPGTVGDTQYF,17,TRBJ2-3,TRBV15,TRBD1,.
TGTGCCAGCAGACCAGCAGGGTTCTCAAACACCATATATTTT,CASRPAGFSNTIYF,14,TRBJ1-3,TRBV16,.,.
TGTGCCAGCAGCCTGAGGGGATTAGCGGGGGGGCAGGGTGAGCAGTTCTTC,CASSLRGLAGGQGEQFF,17,TRBJ2-1,TRBV4-2,TRBD2,few